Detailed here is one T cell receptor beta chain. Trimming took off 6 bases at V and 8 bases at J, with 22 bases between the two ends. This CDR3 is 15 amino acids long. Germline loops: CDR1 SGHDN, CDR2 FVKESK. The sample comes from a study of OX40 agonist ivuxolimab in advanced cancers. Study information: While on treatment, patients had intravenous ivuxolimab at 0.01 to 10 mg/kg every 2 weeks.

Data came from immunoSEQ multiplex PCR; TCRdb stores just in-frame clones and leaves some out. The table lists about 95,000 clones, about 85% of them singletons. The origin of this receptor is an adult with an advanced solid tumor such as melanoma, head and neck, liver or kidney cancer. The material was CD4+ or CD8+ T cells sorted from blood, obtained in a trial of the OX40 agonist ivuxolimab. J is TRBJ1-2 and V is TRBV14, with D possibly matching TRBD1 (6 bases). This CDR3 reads CASSFVGGRFGGYTF. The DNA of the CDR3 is TGTGCCAGCAGTTTTGTAGGGGGGAGGTTCGGCGGCTACACCTTC.